The source of this T cell receptor (beta chain) is a study of blood T cell repertoires in COVID-19. Background on the study: The study drew acute and convalescent COVID-19 samples from the United States, Italy and Spain. The cDNA or gDNA used as material had been derived from T cells, B-cell-depleted T cells, or PBMCs.

V dropped 0 bases and J dropped 5; count of bases not matched to a gene: 3. The CDR3 has 15 amino acids. The germline gives CDR1 KGHSH, CDR2 LQKENI. Per the original methods: Reference gene primer amplification yielded estimated nucleated cell counts. The assay was immunoSEQ multiplex PCR, and TCRdb's table has in-frame clones only and misses some. V, J and clone size were drawn from that table, and D and trimming were deduced from the DNA. The sample carries roughly 110,000 clones, under 85% recorded once. The receptor was isolated from a woman aged 60-70 years with acute or convalescent COVID-19. The sequencing input was peripheral blood. J is TRBJ2-3 and V is TRBV18; 9 bases match TRBD2. The CDR3 DNA reads as TGTGCCAGCTCACCACCAGCGGGGGGCAGAGATACGCAGTATTTT. It translates to CASSPPAGGRDTQYF.